These 9 T cell receptor beta chains share one sample of origin, sequenced in a study of shared clonotypes between healthy human individuals. CD45RO-negative, CCR7-selected cells formed the naive CD8 fraction, which excluded terminally differentiated effector memory CD45RA+ cells. Using immunoSEQ multiplex PCR, the repertoire was profiled, and TCRdb retains in-frame clones only, with some absent. The repertoire consists of around 1,900,000 clones, with about 94% occurring once and the leading ten covering approximately 1.6%. The sample comprised naive CD8+ T cells from PBMCs. These receptors came from a man younger than 30 in good health. Some clones in this sample may be carry-over from other donors' samples.

This chain uses TRBV6-5 with TRBJ1-2, with TRBD1 matching 7 bases. The CDR3 loop spans 14 amino acids. V gave up 4 bases and J gave up 8 bases; unmatched junction bases: 10. Germline V CDR1 and CDR2: MNHEY, SVGAGI. CDR3 residues: CASSLGEGAVGYTF. The CDR3, as DNA: TGTGCCAGCAGTTTGGGTGAGGGGGCGGTCGGCTACACCTTC.

The rearrangement joins TRBV27 to TRBJ1-5; no definite D call. Trimming left V 3 bases short and J 3 bases short, with 9 bases between. The germline V gene has CDR1 MNHEY and CDR2 SMNVEV (reference sequence). The CDR3 spans 14 residues. In nucleotides, the CDR3 is TGTGCCAGCAGTTTGAGGATTGCCAATCAGCCCCAGCATTTT. Translating gives CASSLRIANQPQHF.

This clone was observed a single time. The genes are TRBV19 and TRBJ2-2; D is unresolved. The CDR3 spans 17 residues. Germline assignment: CDR1 LNHDA and CDR2 SQIVND (reference sequence). With 2 bases removed from V and 0 bases from J, the gap between germline ends came to 13 bases. The CDR3 is CASSILGTVANTGELFF. CDR3 nucleotides: TGTGCCAGTAGTATATTGGGTACGGTAGCGAACACCGGGGAGCTGTTTTTT.

This chain connects TRBV12-5 to TRBJ2-3; 11 positions match TRBD2. CDR1 and CDR2 (germline): LGHNT, FRNRAP. CDR3 length: 16 amino acids. V shed 4 bases and J 1 base; nucleotides not matched to a gene: 4. This chain's CDR3 is CASGWIAGGRTDTQYF. The CDR3 region has the DNA TGTGCTAGTGGTTGGATAGCGGGAGGGCGCACAGATACGCAGTATTTT. The whole variable domain, filled in from reference TRBV12-5 and TRBJ2-3, reads DARVTQTPRHKVTEMGQEVTMRCQPILGHNTVFWYRQTMMQGLELLAYFRNRAPLDDSGMPKDRFSAEMPDATLATLKIQPSEPRDSAVYFCASGWIAGGRTDTQYFGPGTRLTVL.

J is TRBJ2-2 and V is TRBV9, with 12 bases lining up with TRBD2. J gave up 7 bases and V 4 bases, and 8 bases lay outside the gene matches. CDR1 and CDR2 from the germline V gene are SGDLS and YYNGEE. The CDR3 is 16 residues long. CDR3: CASSPSGRAGNGELFF. The CDR3 DNA follows: TGTGCCAGCAGCCCTAGCGGGAGGGCCGGGAACGGGGAGCTGTTTTTT.

The CDR3 sequence is CAWSVNGDTNEKLFF. DNA for the CDR3: TGTGCCTGGAGTGTAAATGGGGACACTAATGAAAAACTGTTTTTT. This chain links TRBV30 with TRBJ1-4, with D perhaps TRBD1 (5 bases). Germline V gives CDR1 GTSNPN, CDR2 SVGIG (reference sequence). CDR3 size: 15 residues. Trimming took 0 bases from V and 2 from J, leaving 10 bases between them.

The chain uses TRBV25-1 and TRBJ2-5; D possibly corresponds to TRBD1 (5 bases). The CDR3 has 16 amino acids. V was pared by 7 bases and J by 4 bases, with 22 bases between. In germline, CDR1 is MGHDK, CDR2 SYGVNS. CDR3 nucleotide sequence: TGTGCCAGCATGGTGAGACAGTGGGTTTTGGCAGAGACCCAGTACTTC. This gives the protein CASMVRQWVLAETQYF.

CDR3 sequence: CASSDKPAAYEQYF. CDR3 coding DNA: TGTGCCAGCAGTGACAAACCGGCCGCCTACGAGCAGTACTTC. This chain links TRBV28 with TRBJ2-7; D is unresolved. V gave up 5 bases and J gave up 2 bases, with 13 bases separating them. The CDR3 loop spans 14 amino acids. The germline gives CDR1 MDHEN, CDR2 SYDVKM.

This chain uses TRBV14 with TRBJ1-1; tentatively, D is TRBD1 (6 bases). The V gene lost 6 bases and the J gene lost 0 bases, with 14 bases spanning the gap. This CDR3 region has 15 residues. CDR1 and CDR2 (germline): SGHDN, FVKESK. The CDR3 DNA reads as TGTGCCAGCAGACCTCGGACAGAAATGAACACTGAAGCTTTCTTT. Its translation: CASRPRTEMNTEAFF.